The rows below give T cell receptor beta chains drawn from one sample of a study of identical twins. TCRdb reanalysed the 5' RACE reads using MiXCR and keeps one entry per CDR3 protein. The sample has hundreds of thousands of distinct CDR3 sequences, roughly 10% seen once. Source material: memory (CD45RO+) T cells sorted from blood. Receptor source: a woman between 18 and 29 years old in good health. Both conserved end residues are part of each CDR3. D genes are given only for firm matches. Where a row states a size, it is once, few, many or the class of an expanded clone; other rows omit it.

D gene	V gene	clone size	J gene	CDR3 DNA	CDR3 protein
.	TRBV24-1	.	TRBJ1-5	TGTGCCACCAGTGACCGCAACACGGGAAAGTCTAATCAGCCCCAGCATTTT	CATSDRNTGKSNQPQHF
TRBD1	TRBV7-9	few	TRBJ2-3	TGTGCCAGCACCCAGGGGGCGATGGATACGCAGTATTTT	CASTQGAMDTQYF
.	TRBV11-3	once	TRBJ1-1	TGTGCCAGCAGCCTCGACGGACAGCCTCAGGGGGCTTTCTTT	CASSLDGQPQGAFF
TRBD1	TRBV24-1	many	TRBJ2-1	TGTGCCACCAGTGATGGGCGGACAGGCCACAGTGAGCAGTTCTTC	CATSDGRTGHSEQFF
.	TRBV30	few	TRBJ2-5	TGTGCCTGGAGTATTGGAGAGACCCAGTACTTC	CAWSIGETQYF
TRBD1	TRBV20-1	few	TRBJ1-2	TGCAGTGCGGGGACAGAGGGTGATGGCTACACCTTC	CSAGTEGDGYTF
.	TRBV20-1	.	TRBJ2-2	TGCAGTGCTAGACCTACAGGGAGAGGCGGGGAGCTGTTTTTT	CSARPTGRGGELFF
.	TRBV7-9	.	TRBJ2-7	TGTGCCAGCAGCTCCGGACAGACGACTAGCTCCTACGAGCAGTACTTC	CASSSGQTTSSYEQYF
.	TRBV9	.	TRBJ2-1	TGTGCCAGCAGCGTCGGTTTTTACAATGAGCAGTTCTTC	CASSVGFYNEQFF
.	TRBV20-1	.	TRBJ1-6	TGCAGTGCTAAAAATCAGGGTAATTCACCCCTCCACTTT	CSAKNQGNSPLHF
.	TRBV5-1	many	TRBJ2-7	TGCGCCAGCAGCGCGAACGACCCTTCCTACGAGCAGTACTTC	CASSANDPSYEQYF
.	TRBV12-3/TRBV12-4	many	TRBJ2-3	TGTGCCAGCAGTTTCAGCGAAAGCACAGATACGCAGTATTTT	CASSFSESTDTQYF
TRBD1	TRBV6-1	few	TRBJ1-2	TGTGCCAGCAGTACGGGACAGGTAGCTAACTATGGCTACACCTTC	CASSTGQVANYGYTF
.	TRBV12-3/TRBV12-4	.	TRBJ1-1	TGTGCCAGCAGTTTAGCGTTCAGGCCAGAAGCTTTCTTT	CASSLAFRPEAFF
.	TRBV6-1	many	TRBJ2-7	TGTGCCAGCAGTCCGACCGATTCTCCTCATGAGCAGTACTTC	CASSPTDSPHEQYF
TRBD2	TRBV2	few	TRBJ2-4	TGTGCCAGCAGACTAGCGGGAGACATTCAGTACTTC	CASRLAGDIQYF
.	TRBV7-9	few	TRBJ2-2	TGTGCCAGCAGCACAGGACAGACAACCGGGGAGCTGTTTTTT	CASSTGQTTGELFF
.	TRBV20-1	many	TRBJ2-1	TGCAGTGCTAGGAAGCTAGAAAATGAGCAGTTCTTC	CSARKLENEQFF
.	TRBV6-6	few	TRBJ2-3	TGTGCCAGCAGCGAAAGGGGTTCAGATACGCAGTATTTT	CASSERGSDTQYF
.	TRBV20-1	few	TRBJ2-5	TGCAGTGCTAGGCCCTTGGGGCGGGGCCAAGAGACCCAGTACTTC	CSARPLGRGQETQYF
.	TRBV12-3/TRBV12-4	.	TRBJ2-5	TGTGCCAGCAGTTTGGCCCGTCCGGAGACCCAGTACTTC	CASSLARPETQYF
TRBD2	TRBV7-6	.	TRBJ2-1	TGTGCCAGCAGCTTCGCCTGGACTAGCGGTTACAATGAGCAGTTCTTC	CASSFAWTSGYNEQFF
.	TRBV12-3/TRBV12-4	few	TRBJ1-5	TGTGCCAGCAGTTTTGGGAGCAAGACCCAGCATTTT	CASSFGSKTQHF
TRBD2	TRBV7-9	.	TRBJ2-4	TGTGCCAGCAGCCCCTACAAACTAGCGGGGGCCGATGGTATTCAGTACTTC	CASSPYKLAGADGIQYF
.	TRBV3-1	.	TRBJ2-3	TGTGCCAGCAGCCCCTACGATGGCTCAGATACGCAGTATTTT	CASSPYDGSDTQYF
.	TRBV12-3/TRBV12-4	many	TRBJ2-1	TGTGCCAGCAGTTCAGGGGACGGGTACAATGAGCAGTTCTTC	CASSSGDGYNEQFF
.	TRBV24-1	many	TRBJ2-1	TGTGCCACGTCTAACTTCAACAATGAGCAGTTCTTC	CATSNFNNEQFF
.	TRBV27	many	TRBJ1-1	TGTGCCAGCAGTTTGCAGACCAGGGGCTACACTGAAGCTTTCTTT	CASSLQTRGYTEAFF
TRBD1	TRBV3-1	.	TRBJ2-3	TGTGCCAGCAGCCAAGAGGGACAGGCCTTAAGGTGGGATACGCAGTATTTT	CASSQEGQALRWDTQYF
TRBD2	TRBV12-3/TRBV12-4	many	TRBJ2-3	TGTGCCAGCAACCGCGGGGGGAACCAGGGAGATACGCAGTATTTT	CASNRGGNQGDTQYF
.	TRBV11-2	.	TRBJ2-5	TGTGCCAGCAGCCCCCCCGAGATTGACCAGTACTTC	CASSPPEIDQYF
TRBD2	TRBV20-1	.	TRBJ2-5	TGCAGTGCCCCGAGGGCGGGAGGGGAAGAGACCCAGTACTTC	CSAPRAGGEETQYF
TRBD1	TRBV6-2/TRBV6-3	many	TRBJ2-7	TGTGCCAGCGGGCTTCTCGACAGGGGTACACCCTACGAGCAGTACTTC	CASGLLDRGTPYEQYF
TRBD2	TRBV2	few	TRBJ2-3	TGTGCCAGCAGGCTACTAGCGGGGGGAGCCCGGACAGATACGCAGTATTTT	CASRLLAGGARTDTQYF
.	TRBV10-3	.	TRBJ1-3	TGTGCCATCAGTGGAAGCGCGGACACCATATATTTT	CAISGSADTIYF
TRBD1	TRBV2	.	TRBJ1-1	TGTGCCAGCAGTGAAGACAGGGGGGACCTGAACACTGAAGCTTTCTTT	CASSEDRGDLNTEAFF
.	TRBV7-9	.	TRBJ2-4	TGTGCCAGCAGGGGGACTGGGCCATCCGACATTCAGTACTTC	CASRGTGPSDIQYF
.	TRBV20-1	many	TRBJ1-5	TGCAGTGCTTATCAGATGGGACGCAATCAGCCCCAGCATTTT	CSAYQMGRNQPQHF
.	TRBV7-6	many	TRBJ2-2	TGTGCCAGCAGCTTAGGACTATTGAACACCGGGGAGCTGTTTTTT	CASSLGLLNTGELFF
.	TRBV19	.	TRBJ1-2	TGTGCCAGTACTCTGGGGGAAGGTAACTATGGCTACACCTTC	CASTLGEGNYGYTF
TRBD2	TRBV5-6	.	TRBJ2-1	TGTGCCAGCAGCCTCATAACACGCAGCGGGAGAAGGAATGAGCAGTTCTTC	CASSLITRSGRRNEQFF
TRBD1	TRBV2	few	TRBJ2-3	TGTGCCAGCCCGGGACAGGGAGGGCATACGCAGTATTTT	CASPGQGGHTQYF
TRBD2	TRBV29-1	few	TRBJ2-3	TGCAGCGCCCATGAGACGCTGGCGGGGGGGCATCCAGATACGCAGTATTTT	CSAHETLAGGHPDTQYF
TRBD1	TRBV6-5	few	TRBJ2-7	TGTGCCAGCAGCCGGACAGGGCGGAACGAGCAGTACTTC	CASSRTGRNEQYF
.	TRBV10-3	many	TRBJ1-4	TGTGCCATCAGTGATCAGGGGTCGAATGAAAAACTGTTTTTT	CAISDQGSNEKLFF
.	TRBV6-7	.	TRBJ2-7	TGTGCCAGCAGTGTTTATGGGCCCTACTACGAGCAGTACTTC	CASSVYGPYYEQYF
.	TRBV5-1	few	TRBJ2-5	TGCGCCAGCAGCCAGGGGGGCAGCACACAAGAGACCCAGTACTTC	CASSQGGSTQETQYF
.	TRBV20-1	few	TRBJ1-4	TGCAGTGCTTCAGCCACGGGTGAAAAACTGTTTTTT	CSASATGEKLFF
TRBD2	TRBV18	.	TRBJ2-3	TGTGCCAGCTCCCCCGCCGGGGGGGCAGGAGCAGATACGCAGTATTTT	CASSPAGGAGADTQYF
.	TRBV12-3/TRBV12-4	few	TRBJ1-1	TGTGCCAGCAGGGGGACAACTGAAGCTTTCTTT	CASRGTTEAFF
.	TRBV27	.	TRBJ2-1	TGTGCCAGCAGTCCCGGGACACCTAACAATGAGCAGTTCTTC	CASSPGTPNNEQFF
TRBD2	TRBV6-1	many	TRBJ2-1	TGTGCCACCCAGGGGCGACTAGCGAGTTACAATGAGCAGTTCTTC	CATQGRLASYNEQFF
TRBD2	TRBV4-2	few	TRBJ2-1	TGTGCCAGCAGCCAAGACGCAACGCGGGGGGAGCAGTTCTTC	CASSQDATRGEQFF
.	TRBV21-1	.	TRBJ1-1	TGTGCCAGCAGCAAAGAGGGGGTGAACACTGAAGCTTTCTTT	CASSKEGVNTEAFF
.	TRBV29-1	many	TRBJ2-5	TGCAGCGTTGAAGATCGAACCCAAGAGACCCAGTACTTC	CSVEDRTQETQYF
TRBD2	TRBV5-6	few	TRBJ2-3	TGTGCCAGCAGCTTAGCATTAGCGGGGGCAACAGATACGCAGTATTTT	CASSLALAGATDTQYF
.	TRBV4-3	few	TRBJ2-3	TGCGCCAGCAGCCAAGGGTCGGCCAGGGCGCAGTATTTT	CASSQGSARAQYF
TRBD2	TRBV20-1	.	TRBJ2-1	TGCAGTGGGGCTAGCGGGTTTAGTGTTGAGCAGTTCTTC	CSGASGFSVEQFF